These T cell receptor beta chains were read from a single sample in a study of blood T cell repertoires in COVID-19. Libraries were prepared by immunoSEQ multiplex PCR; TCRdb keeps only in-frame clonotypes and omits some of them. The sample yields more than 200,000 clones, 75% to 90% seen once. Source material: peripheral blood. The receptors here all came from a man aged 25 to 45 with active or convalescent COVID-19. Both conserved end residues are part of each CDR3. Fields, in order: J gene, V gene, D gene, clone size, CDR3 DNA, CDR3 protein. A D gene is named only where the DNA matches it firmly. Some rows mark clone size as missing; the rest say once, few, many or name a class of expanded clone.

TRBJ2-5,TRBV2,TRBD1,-,TGTGCCAGCAGTGCTGACAGGGGGCAGCAAGAGACCCAGTACTTC,CASSADRGQQETQYF
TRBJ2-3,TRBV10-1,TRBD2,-,TGCGCCAGCAGTGATCGGCGGGGGGGCGTGGATACGCAGTATTTT,CASSDRRGGVDTQYF
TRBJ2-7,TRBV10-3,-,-,TGTGCTCCCGAAGGGGGTTCGGACTACGAGCAGTACTTC,CAPEGGSDYEQYF
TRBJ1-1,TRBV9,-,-,TGTGCCAGCAGCGTCGCCGGGGGGCGAGACACTGAAGCTTTCTTT,CASSVAGGRDTEAFF
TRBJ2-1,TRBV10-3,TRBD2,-,TGTGCCATCAGACTAGCGGGGGGGCATCATGAGCAGTTCTTC,CAIRLAGGHHEQFF
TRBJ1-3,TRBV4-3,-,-,TGCGCCAGCAGCCAAGATCAGCCAGGTTACGCTGGAAACACCATATATTTT,CASSQDQPGYAGNTIYF
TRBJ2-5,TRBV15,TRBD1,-,TGTGCCACCAGCCCTCACAGGGGAGAGACCCAGTACTTC,CATSPHRGETQYF
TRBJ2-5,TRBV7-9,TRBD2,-,TGTGCCAGCAGCTTCGGGGGGGAAGAGACCCAGTACTTC,CASSFGGEETQYF
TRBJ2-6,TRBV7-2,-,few,TGTGCCAGCAGCCTCAGGGAATCTGGGGCCAACGTCCTGACTTTC,CASSLRESGANVLTF
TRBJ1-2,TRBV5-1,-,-,TGCGCCAGCAGCTCGCGCCAGGGGCAGGGACACTATGGCTACACCTTC,CASSSRQGQGHYGYTF
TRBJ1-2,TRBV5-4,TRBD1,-,TGTGCCAGCAGGCAGGGGGCTGGGGGCTACACCTTC,CASRQGAGGYTF
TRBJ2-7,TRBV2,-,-,TGTGCCAGCAGTACCTACTACGAGCAGTACTTC,CASSTYYEQYF
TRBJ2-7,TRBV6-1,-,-,TGTGCCAGCAGTGAAGTTGTTATTTACGAGCAGTACTTC,CASSEVVIYEQYF
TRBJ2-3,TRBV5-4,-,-,TGTGCCAGCCAACCGGGAGCCGGCACAGATACGCAGTATTTT,CASQPGAGTDTQYF
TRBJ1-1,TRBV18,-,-,TGTGCCAGCTCAATGTCGCAGGAACTTTCAATGAACACTGAAGCTTTCTTT,CASSMSQELSMNTEAFF
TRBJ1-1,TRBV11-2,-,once,TGTGCCAGCAGCCCATCGGGGTTTGACAGGGAAGCTTTCTTT,CASSPSGFDREAFF
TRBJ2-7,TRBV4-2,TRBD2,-,TGTGCCAGCAGCAAACGGACTAGCGGGGCCACCTACGAGCAGTACTTC,CASSKRTSGATYEQYF
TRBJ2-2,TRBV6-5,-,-,TGTGCCAGCAGTTACATGTCTCGTGTAGTCGGGGAGCTGTTTTTT,CASSYMSRVVGELFF
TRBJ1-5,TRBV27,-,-,TGTGCCAGCAGTTCCCTCGGGGGGGGAGGGCAGCCCCAGCATTTT,CASSSLGGGGQPQHF
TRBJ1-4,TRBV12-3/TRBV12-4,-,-,TGTGCCAGCTCCCGACGAGGGAATGAAAAACTGTTTTTT,CASSRRGNEKLFF
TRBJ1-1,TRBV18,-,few,TGTGCCAGCTCACCTGACAGGCCCGGCACTGAAGCTTTCTTT,CASSPDRPGTEAFF
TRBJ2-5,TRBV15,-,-,TGTGCCACCAGCAGTAGGTCAGCGGCCCAAGAGACCCAGTACTTC,CATSSRSAAQETQYF
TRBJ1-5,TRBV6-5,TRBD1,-,TGTGCCAGCAGTAGATCAGGGGGAGGCAATCAGCCCCAGCATTTT,CASSRSGGGNQPQHF
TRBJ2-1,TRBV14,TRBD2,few,TGTGCCAGCAGCCGAAGAACTAGCGGGGGGTACAATGAGCAGTTCTTC,CASSRRTSGGYNEQFF
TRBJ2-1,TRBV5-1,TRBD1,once,TGCGCCAGCAGCGTCCGACAGGGGGACAGTAGTTTCTTC,CASSVRQGDSSFF
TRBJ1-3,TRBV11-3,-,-,TGTGCCAGCAGCTTAGGGTTCATGGGCAGCTCTGGAAACACCATATATTTT,CASSLGFMGSSGNTIYF
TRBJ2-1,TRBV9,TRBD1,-,TGTGCCAGCAGCGTAGGGGACAGGGGAGAGCAGTTCTTC,CASSVGDRGEQFF
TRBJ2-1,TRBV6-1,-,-,TGTGCCAGCAGTGAATGGTGGTTGGGGCATAATGAGCAGTTCTTC,CASSEWWLGHNEQFF
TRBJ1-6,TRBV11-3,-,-,TGTGCCAGCAGCCTTACGGGTAGTAATTCACCCCTCCACTTT,CASSLTGSNSPLHF
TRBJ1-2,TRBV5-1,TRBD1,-,TGCGCCAGCAGCGCGGGACAGGGTTTTATTGGCTACACCTTC,CASSAGQGFIGYTF
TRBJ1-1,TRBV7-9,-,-,TGTGCCAGCGAGCTTGAGGGAGGTGAAGCTTTCTTT,CASELEGGEAFF
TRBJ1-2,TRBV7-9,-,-,TGTGCCAGCAGCTTAGGAGGGCCTGCTGGCTATGGCTACACCTTC,CASSLGGPAGYGYTF
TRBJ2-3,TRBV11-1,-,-,TGTGCCAGCAGCTTAGTACGGGAGCCGAATACGCAGTATTTT,CASSLVREPNTQYF
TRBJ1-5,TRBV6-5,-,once,TGTGCCAGCACGATAGCCGTTAGCAATCAGCCCCAGCATTTT,CASTIAVSNQPQHF
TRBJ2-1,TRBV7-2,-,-,TGTGCCAGCAGCTTAGGCGGACAGCCGAGCTACAATGAGCAGTTCTTC,CASSLGGQPSYNEQFF
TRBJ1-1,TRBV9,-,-,TGTGCCAGCAGTAGACACTCGAACACTGAAGCTTTCTTT,CASSRHSNTEAFF
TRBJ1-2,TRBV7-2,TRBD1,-,TGTGCCAGCAGCTTGCAAACGGGGGACAGGGGAATTGGCTACACCTTC,CASSLQTGDRGIGYTF
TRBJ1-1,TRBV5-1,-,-,TGCGCCAGCAGCTTGGCCGGGGTGATCAACACTGAAGCTTTCTTT,CASSLAGVINTEAFF
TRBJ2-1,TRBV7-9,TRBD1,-,TGTGCCAGCACGAGACAGGGATCGGATGAGCAGTTCTTC,CASTRQGSDEQFF
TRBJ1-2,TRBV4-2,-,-,TGTGCCAGCAGCCAGCAGGGGAGCCACTATGGCTACACCTTC,CASSQQGSHYGYTF